These T cell receptor beta chains were read from a single sample in a study of cytomegalovirus exposure and HLA in healthy donors. Method: immunoSEQ multiplex PCR; TCRdb's copy keeps in-frame clones and lacks some. The sample carries over 100,000 clones, roughly 80% recorded once. Material for sequencing was PBMCs. Receptor source: a man aged 25 to 40 in good health and CMV-seropositive. The CDR3 runs from the conserved cysteine through the conserved F or W. The D gene is left open where the match is weak. Some rows have no size entry. The others give once, few or many, or a class for an expanded clone.

>TRBJ2-5|15|.|TRBV25-1|.
CASSEGLSWQETQYF
TGTGCCAGCAGTGAAGGACTTTCCTGGCAGGAGACCCAGTACTTC
>TRBJ1-5|15|.|TRBV5-1|.
CASSSQGLSNQPQHF
TGCGCCAGCAGCTCGCAGGGGCTTAGCAATCAGCCCCAGCATTTT
>TRBJ1-1|14|TRBD1|TRBV6-6|.
CASSAGQGNTEAFF
TGTGCCAGCAGTGCGGGACAGGGGAACACTGAAGCTTTCTTT
>TRBJ2-2|15|TRBD1|TRBV7-2|.
CASSPQGQRAGELFF
TGTGCCAGCAGCCCACAGGGGCAGAGGGCCGGGGAGCTGTTTTTT
>TRBJ1-3|14|TRBD1|TRBV5-1|.
CASGDSTYGNTIYF
TGCGCCAGCGGGGACAGCACCTACGGAAACACCATATATTTT
>TRBJ1-2|12|.|TRBV5-1|once
CASSLGGDGYTF
TGCGCCAGCAGCTTAGGAGGAGATGGCTACACCTTC
>TRBJ1-6|14|TRBD1|TRBV19|few
CASSTGQGDSPLHF
TGTGCCAGTAGTACAGGACAGGGAGATTCACCCCTCCACTTT
>TRBJ2-1|16|TRBD2|TRBV29-1|.
CSVAQLAGGPKYEQFF
TGCAGCGTCGCGCAACTAGCGGGAGGGCCTAAGTATGAGCAGTTCTTC
>TRBJ2-5|16|.|TRBV9|.
CASSVVGQGMAETQYF
TGTGCTAGCAGCGTAGTGGGGCAGGGTATGGCAGAGACCCAGTACTTC
>TRBJ2-5|17|.|TRBV7-9|.
CASSLAGLLGPLGTQYF
TGTGCCAGCAGCTTAGCGGGCTTACTAGGCCCGCTGGGGACCCAGTACTTC
>TRBJ2-3|16|TRBD2|TRBV6-1|few
CASSENSGGAADTQYF
TGTGCCAGCAGTGAAAATAGCGGGGGGGCTGCAGATACGCAGTATTTT
>TRBJ1-4|16|TRBD1|TRBV5-1|once
CASSLLPTGANEKLFF
TGCGCCAGCAGCTTGTTGCCTACAGGGGCTAATGAAAAACTGTTTTTT
>TRBJ2-1|14|.|TRBV10-3|.
CATLAGYSYNEQFF
TGTGCCACCCTCGCAGGCTACTCCTACAATGAGCAGTTCTTC
>TRBJ2-7|12|.|TRBV28|.
CASSNSGGEQYF
TGTGCCAGCAGCAATAGCGGAGGCGAGCAGTACTTC
>TRBJ1-5|14|TRBD1|TRBV19|.
CASSQDRWDQPQHF
TGTGCCAGTAGCCAGGACAGGTGGGATCAGCCCCAGCATTTT
>TRBJ2-3|12|.|TRBV7-9|.
CASSSLTDTQYF
TGTGCCAGCAGCTCCTTGACAGATACGCAGTATTTT
>TRBJ1-1|13|TRBD1|TRBV29-1|.
CSALGQVGTEAFF
TGCAGCGCCTTGGGACAGGTGGGCACTGAAGCTTTCTTT